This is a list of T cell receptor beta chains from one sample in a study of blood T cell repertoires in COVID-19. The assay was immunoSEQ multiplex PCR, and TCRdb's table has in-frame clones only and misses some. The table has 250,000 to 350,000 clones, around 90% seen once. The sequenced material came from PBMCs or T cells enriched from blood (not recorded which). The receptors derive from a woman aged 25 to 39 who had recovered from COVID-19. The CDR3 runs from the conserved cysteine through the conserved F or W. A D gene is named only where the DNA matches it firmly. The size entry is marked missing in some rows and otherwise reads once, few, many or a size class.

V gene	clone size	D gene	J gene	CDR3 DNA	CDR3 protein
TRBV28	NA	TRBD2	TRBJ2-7	TGTGCCAGCAGCCCACGGGCTAGCGGCTCCTACGAGCAGTACTTC	CASSPRASGSYEQYF
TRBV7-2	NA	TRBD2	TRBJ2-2	TGTGCCAGCAGCTTAAGTCTAGCGGGAGTGGGGACCGGGGAGCTGTTTTTT	CASSLSLAGVGTGELFF
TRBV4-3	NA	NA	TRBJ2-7	TGCGCCAGCAGCCAAGAAACGTACACCTCCTACGAGCAGTACTTC	CASSQETYTSYEQYF
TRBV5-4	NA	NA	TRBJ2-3	TGTGCCAGCAGCACGTGGTCCAAAGGGGCAGATACGCAGTATTTT	CASSTWSKGADTQYF
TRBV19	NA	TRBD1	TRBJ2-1	TGTGCCAGTAGTATAGACGGGACAGGCTCCTACAATGAGCAGTTCTTC	CASSIDGTGSYNEQFF
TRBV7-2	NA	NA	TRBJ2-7	TGTGCCAGCACCCCAACGGTGACAACCGCCTACGAGCAGTACTTC	CASTPTVTTAYEQYF
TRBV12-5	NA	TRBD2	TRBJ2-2	TGTGCTAGTGGTTTGGACCGATTAGCGGGAGACACCGGGGAGCTGTTTTTT	CASGLDRLAGDTGELFF
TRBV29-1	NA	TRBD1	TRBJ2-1	TGCAGCGCTGACAGGGGGTATGAGCAGTTCTTC	CSADRGYEQFF
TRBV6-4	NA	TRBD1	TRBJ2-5	TGTGCCAGCAGTGCCCCCGGGACAGGGAGAGAAGAGACCCAGTACTTC	CASSAPGTGREETQYF
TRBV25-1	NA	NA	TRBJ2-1	TGTGCCAGCAGTGAACGTCTGTCGGGCGGGGCCTACAATGAGCAGTTCTTC	CASSERLSGGAYNEQFF
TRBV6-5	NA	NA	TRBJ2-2	TGTGCCAGCAGCCAGCAGGGGTACACCGGGGAGCTGTTTTTT	CASSQQGYTGELFF
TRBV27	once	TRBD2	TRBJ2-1	TGTGCCAGCAGAGGTCTAGCGGGGAACAATGAGCAGTTCTTC	CASRGLAGNNEQFF
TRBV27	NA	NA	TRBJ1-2	TGTGCCAGCAGGGACTCCTATGGCTACACCTTC	CASRDSYGYTF
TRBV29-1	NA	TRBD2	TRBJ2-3	TGCAGCGTGGATAGCGGGGATACGCAGTATTTT	CSVDSGDTQYF
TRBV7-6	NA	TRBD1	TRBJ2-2	TGTGCCAGCAGCTTAGAGACAGGGCTCGTCGGGGAGCTGTTTTTT	CASSLETGLVGELFF
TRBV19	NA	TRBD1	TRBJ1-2	TGTGCCAGTACCATCACCGACAGGGGAGGCCGCTACACCTTC	CASTITDRGGRYTF
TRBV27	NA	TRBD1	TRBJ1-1	TGTGCCAGGACCGGACAGGGTAGTACTGAAGCTTTCTTT	CARTGQGSTEAFF
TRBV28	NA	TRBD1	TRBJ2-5	TGTGCCAGCAGTTTCCGGACAGGAATCCCGGCAGAAGAGACCCAGTACTTC	CASSFRTGIPAEETQYF
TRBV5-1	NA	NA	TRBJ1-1	TGCGCCAGCAGCCCTGGGGGACAGAACACTGAAGCTTTCTTT	CASSPGGQNTEAFF
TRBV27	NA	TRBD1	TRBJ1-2	TGTGCCAGCAGTTTTCGGGGATACGCACAGGGGGAAAGATTCGGCTACACCTTC	CASSFRGYAQGERFGYTF
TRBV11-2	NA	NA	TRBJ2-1	TGTGCCAGCAGCCCGGTAGGCGGTACTTACAATGAGCAGTTCTTC	CASSPVGGTYNEQFF
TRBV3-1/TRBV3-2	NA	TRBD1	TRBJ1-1	TGTGCCAGCAGCCAGCGGGACAGGGGTTTATCTGAAGCTTTCTTT	CASSQRDRGLSEAFF
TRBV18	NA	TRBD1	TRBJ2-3	TGTGCCAGCTCACTCGGGACAGGGGATACAGATACGCAGTATTTT	CASSLGTGDTDTQYF
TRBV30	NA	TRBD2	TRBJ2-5	TGTGCCTGGAGTGTACGGGGCGGGAGTGGAGAGACCCAGTACTTC	CAWSVRGGSGETQYF
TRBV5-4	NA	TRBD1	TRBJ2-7	TGTGCCAGCAGCTTGGAGTCAGGGGGCGCCGAGCAGTACTTC	CASSLESGGAEQYF
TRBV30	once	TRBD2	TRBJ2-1	TGTGCCTGGAGTTCCACCCGGACTAGCGGGAGGGCCTACAATGAGCAGTTCTTC	CAWSSTRTSGRAYNEQFF
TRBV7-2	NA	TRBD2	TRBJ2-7	TGTGCCAGCAGCTTTAGACTAGCCGGCCACGAGCAGTACTTC	CASSFRLAGHEQYF